The T cell receptor beta chain under discussion was sequenced for a study of blood T cell repertoires in COVID-19 (dated by TCRdb to 2018 to 2021). Some background on the complete study: Samples covering the acute and convalescent phases of COVID-19 were provided by collaborators in the United States, Italy and Spain. A freely available public database, intended as a resource for researchers studying the immune response to SARS-CoV-2, is where the repertoires were released. Where available, HLA class I and class II types were obtained from metadata supplied by the sample provider rather than from assay-based typing. Deeply sampled blood TCRbeta repertoires from subjects exposed to, actively infected with, or recovered from COVID-19 were included in the dataset. The prospective study material was composed of cDNA or gDNA derived from T cells, B-cell-depleted T cells, or PBMCs. Samples came from the ongoing ImmuneRACE study (first 160 participants) plus 1,254 subjects from 6 global collaborators. Nearly every sample came with metadata listing a de-identified subject ID, COVID-19 status, age in years and sex.

The immunoSEQ Assay, a bias-controlled multiplex PCR, was used to amplify TCRbeta CDR3 regions from genomic DNA. The original methods were these. The number of nucleated cells in each sample was estimated by amplification of reference gene primers within the assay. To quantify the absolute abundance of each unique TCRbeta CDR3 rearrangement, sequence reads were collapsed and filtered. Productive Simpson clonality was computed per sample as the square root of Simpson's diversity index over productive rearrangements. The table was pulled from immuneACCESS by TCRdb, which kept in-frame rearrangements only. Such tables lose some clones; where checked, under half of the loss comes from unresolved V genes, and the rest has no known cause. The D gene and trimming were derived from the DNA, and the V and J assignments and clone size from that table. In all, the sample holds about 200,000 clones, and more than 75% of those were seen once. The ten most abundant clones make up approximately 6% of the sample.

Worth noting for this clone: The antigen this receptor binds is unknown. No quality values exist for individual bases; no much larger clone is one base distant.

Relative to germline, V is 3 bases shorter and J is 6 bases shorter, with 20 bases between their ends. From a lookup of the germline V gene (reference sequence), CDR1 and CDR2 are GTSNPN and SVGIG. Including the terminal cysteine and phenylalanine, the CDR3 comprises 16 residues. Only CDR3 DNA remains: 48 bases, in frame from the first base. General study outcomes and caveats: The amount of clinical and demographic metadata varied by source and participant and was provided uncurated.

Another Seattle source contributed samples from volunteer blood donors who had recovered from COVID-19. Each collaborating institution followed its own protocols to collect whole blood in K2EDTA tubes. For TCRbeta analysis, collaborators shipped samples as frozen whole blood, isolated PBMCs, or DNA extracted from either of those sample types. The sequence was collected from a man aged 55 to 69 who had recovered from COVID-19. The sequencing sample was made of peripheral blood. Recombination linked TRBV30 to TRBJ1-4, with no confident D gene call. The sequence in DNA is TGTGCCTGGAGGATGCTAGGCCCGACGAGATATGAAAAACTGTTTTTT. The encoded protein is CAWRMLGPTRYEKLFF.